The 32 T cell receptor beta chains given below trace back to one sample, sequenced in a study of molecular identifiers for immune sequencing clone quantification (dated 2018 in TCRdb). Library creation used PCR. Sequencer: NextSeq 500. The raw public data were reprocessed by TCRdb itself: fastp quality trimming at Q25, MiXCR clonotype calling, in-frame beta chains only. All rows with the same CDR3 protein become a single entry with the most common DNA and genes. This sample holds some 580,000 distinct CDR3 sequences; about 25% were observed only once. The top ten clonotypes cover around 0.78% of the sample. Sequencing input: naive CD8+ T cells from blood, with Jurkat cell RNA spiked in. This specimen's cell subset or site label, interpreted: FACS-sorted CD8+CD4-CCR7+CD45RA+ naive T cells. These receptors were taken from a human donor in good health. Some libraries in this study had Jurkat cell RNA spiked in.

V usage is TRBV4-3 and J usage is TRBJ2-7; 7 positions match TRBD1. Germline CDR1 reads LGHNA; CDR2 reads YSLEER. The CDR3 is made up of 15 amino acids. Trimming took 1 base from V and 6 from J; bases not matched to a gene: 9. The CDR3 is CASSQAWTGRVEQYF. CDR3 in DNA: TGCGCCAGCAGCCAAGCCTGGACAGGCCGCGTCGAGCAGTACTTC.

This clonotype has only one observation. It may be a read error: a sequence one base away is much more abundant. The rearrangement links TRBV7-9 to TRBJ2-3; 10 bases align to TRBD1. Looked up from germline, CDR1 is SEHNR and CDR2 is FQNEAQ (reference sequence). The CDR3 is 16 residues long. CDR3 bases: TGTGCCAGCAGCTTGAGGACAGGGGGTTCCACAGATATGCAGTATTTT. Translation gives CASSLRTGGSTDMQYF.

The genes are TRBV6-5 and TRBJ1-3; possible D gene TRBD1, 6 bases. V was cut by 8 bases and J by 1 base, with 15 bases left in between. Germline CDR1 is MNHEY and CDR2 is SVGAGI. This CDR3 contains 15 residues. CDR3: CASRSDSGSGNTIYF. The CDR3 bases are TGTGCCAGCCGGTCGGACAGCGGGTCTGGAAACACCATATATTTT.

The sample holds many counts of this clonotype. The rearrangement links TRBV4-3 to TRBJ2-3; no firm D call. The CDR3 runs to 12 residues. Trimming took 3 bases from V and 4 from J, leaving 5 bases between them. Germline V gives CDR1 LGHNA, CDR2 YSLEER. The CDR3 protein is CASSHPPDTQYF. The CDR3 DNA is TGCGCCAGCAGCCATCCTCCAGATACGCAGTATTTT.

V and J are TRBV19 and TRBJ2-2, with D uncertain. Germline CDR1 LNHDA, CDR2 SQIVND (reference sequence). The CDR3 extends over 15 amino acids. Trimming removed 5 bases from V and 5 bases from J, with 15 bases in between. The DNA for the CDR3 is TGTGCCAGTAGTTTGGCCAGCCGTGGGACCGGGGAGCTGTTTTTT. Its protein is CASSLASRGTGELFF. The full variable domain, in which reference TRBV19 and TRBJ2-2 provide the parts outside the CDR3, is DGGITQSPKYLFRKEGQNVTLSCEQNLNHDAMYWYRQDPGQGLRLIYYSQIVNDFQKGDIAEGYSVSREKKESFPLTVTSAQKNPTAFYLCASSLASRGTGELFFGEGSRLTVL.

This clonotype was counted between two and nine times. The chain combines TRBV5-1 with TRBJ2-7; TRBD1 matches 7 bases. Losses at the gene ends were 1 base for V and 6 bases for J; bases not matched to a gene: 4. The length of the CDR3 is 13 residues. Germline CDR1 SGHRS, CDR2 YFSETQ. The CDR3 region is CASSLYTGAEQYF. In nucleotides, the CDR3 is TGCGCCAGCAGCTTGTACACAGGGGCCGAGCAGTACTTC.

In its sample, this clonotype was seen a few times. The rearrangement uses TRBV7-6 and TRBJ2-2, with 13 bases lining up with TRBD2. The CDR3 is made up of 18 amino acids. Germline assignment: CDR1 SGHVS and CDR2 FNYEAQ. With 4 bases clipped from V and 0 bases from J, the junction kept 5 bases outside the gene matches. Here the CDR3 reads CASSSGLAGNTNTGELFF. The CDR3 bases are TGTGCCAGCAGCTCGGGACTAGCGGGGAATACGAACACCGGGGAGCTGTTTTTT.

Concerning this clonotype: At one of its ends the junction is not consistent with the germline gene, which may arise from a read error. The CDR3, as DNA: TGTGCCAGCAGCGACGGACAGGGGGGATTTCAAGAGCCCCAGTACTTC. Its translation is CASSDGQGGFQEPQYF. The chain is built from TRBV7-2 and TRBJ2-5, with 10 bases lining up with TRBD1. The CDR3 runs 16 residues. Germline assignment: CDR1 SGHTA and CDR2 FQGNSA.

This clonotype was detected many times. The rearrangement joins TRBV29-1 to TRBJ2-1; perhaps TRBD2 as D (5 bases). Per germline, CDR1 SQVTM and CDR2 ANQGSEA. Deletions cut 5 bases from V and 3 bases from J, with 17 bases between. There are 15 residues in the CDR3. CDR3 residues: CSVLDPLRVYNEQFF. The CDR3 nucleotides read TGCAGCGTTCTAGACCCATTGAGGGTCTACAATGAGCAGTTCTTC.

This clonotype was recorded many times. This chain links TRBV30 with TRBJ2-7; D ambiguous. CDR3 length: 10 amino acids. In germline, CDR1 is GTSNPN, CDR2 SVGIG (reference sequence). V was pared by 5 bases and J by 4 bases, with 6 bases between. CDR3 residues: CAWGTYEQYF. CDR3 sequence (DNA): TGTGCCTGGGGTACGTACGAGCAGTACTTC. Full variable domain (missing parts from reference TRBV30 and TRBJ2-7): SQTIHQWPATLVQPVGSPLSLECTVEGTSNPNLYWYRQAAGRGLQLLFYSVGIGQISSEVPQNLSASRPQDRQFILSSKKLLLSDSGFYLCAWGTYEQYFGPGTRLTVT.

Regarding this clonotype: A much larger clone differs by one base, so this may be a read error. The rearrangement joins TRBV7-2 to TRBJ2-5, with D hard to call. The CDR3 runs to 14 residues. Germline-derived CDR1 and CDR2 are SGHTA and FQGNSA. This CDR3 is CASSLVAEKETRYF. The CDR3 DNA reads as TGTGCCAGCAGCTTAGTTGCTGAAAAAGAGACCCGGTACTTC.

This clonotype was recorded at least ten times. The chain is built from TRBV5-1 and TRBJ2-7, with TRBD2 as a possible D gene (6 bases). Germline V gene data show CDR1 as SGHRS and CDR2 as YFSETQ. CDR3 length equals 15 residues. V gave up 4 bases and J gave up 5 bases, with 19 bases separating them. CDR3 amino acids: CASSAGGRTVDEQYF. The CDR3 DNA follows: TGCGCCAGCAGCGCCGGGGGACGAACAGTGGACGAGCAGTACTTC.

This clonotype was observed at least ten times. The V gene is TRBV13, the J gene TRBJ2-3; 11 bases agree with TRBD2. The J segment lost 0 bases and the V segment lost 4 bases, leaving 6 bases of the junction unmatched. The CDR3 extends over 17 amino acids. Germline-derived CDR1 and CDR2 are PRHDT and FYEKMQ (reference sequence). The CDR3 DNA follows: TGTGCCAGCAGCTCATCGGGACTAGCGGATAGCACAGATACGCAGTATTTT. This codes for CASSSSGLADSTDTQYF. Using reference TRBV13 and TRBJ2-3 for the parts outside the CDR3, the full variable domain is AAGVIQSPRHLIKEKRETATLKCYPIPRHDTVYWYQQGPGQDPQFLISFYEKMQSDKGSIPDRFSAQQFSDYHSELNMSSLELGDSALYFCASSSSGLADSTDTQYFGPGTRLTVL.

The chain is built from TRBV19 and TRBJ2-1; D may be TRBD1 or TRBD2 (5 bases each). The germline V gene has CDR1 LNHDA and CDR2 SQIVND (reference sequence). Trimming removed 3 bases from V and 6 bases from J, with 15 bases in between. The CDR3 sequence is 15 residues long. CDR3 nucleotide sequence: TGTGCCAGTAGTATCTATGGCCTTGGGGGCAATGAGCAGTTCTTC. Its protein is CASSIYGLGGNEQFF.

The table lists this clonotype with a few counts. The V and J genes are TRBV2 and TRBJ2-1; no clear D gene. The CDR3 sequence is 12 residues long. Trimming pared 6 bases from V and 8 bases from J, leaving 11 bases between. Germline V gives CDR1 SNHLY, CDR2 FYNNEI. The CDR3 loop is CASSPLSDEQFF. In DNA, the CDR3 is TGTGCCAGCAGCCCCCTTTCCGATGAGCAGTTCTTC. The whole variable domain, filled in from reference TRBV2 and TRBJ2-1, reads EPEVTQTPSHQVTQMGQEVILRCVPISNHLYFYWYRQILGQKVEFLVSFYNNEISEKSEIFDDQFSVERPDGSNFTLKIRSTKLEDSAMYFCASSPLSDEQFFGPGTRLTVL.

Remarks on this clonotype: Just one base apart from a much larger clone, this may be a read error. This rearrangement joins TRBV27 to TRBJ2-4, with 7 bases matching TRBD2. This CDR3 has 15 residues. CDR1 is MNHEY and CDR2 is SMNVEV in the germline V gene (reference sequence). For the CDR3, the DNA is TGTGCCAGCTGCTCTGGGGGAGGGCCATTCAACATTCTGTACTTC. Its translation is CASCSGGGPFNILYF.

The rearrangement joins TRBV13 to TRBJ2-2, with D unclear. Trimming cost V 8 bases and J 2 bases, with 15 bases left between them. The CDR3 is 15 residues long. Germline-derived CDR1 and CDR2 are PRHDT and FYEKMQ (reference sequence). The CDR3 sequence: CASLVWTDNTGELFF. CDR3 nucleotide sequence: TGTGCCAGCCTGGTTTGGACGGATAACACCGGGGAGCTGTTTTTT.

Comments on this clonotype: A much larger clone lies one base from this, so it may be a read error. The genes are TRBV20-1 and TRBJ2-7; D not resolved. Germline V gene data show CDR1 as DFQATT and CDR2 as SNEGSKA (reference sequence). Trimming stripped 6 bases from V and 8 bases from J, with 20 bases between. This CDR3 comprises 13 residues. CDR3 sequence: CSAPNLGSSKQYF. In DNA, the CDR3 is TGCAGTGCGCCCAACCTGGGGTCGTCCAAGCAGTACTTC.

The chain carries TRBV6-5 and TRBJ1-1; 7 nucleotides line up with TRBD1. The junction had 11 bases not matched to a gene; V was cut back by 5 bases and J by 5 bases. CDR1 and CDR2 from the germline V gene are MNHEY and SVGAGI. This CDR3 is built from 15 residues. In nucleotides, the CDR3 is TGTGCCAGCAGTCGATCAGGGGGACGCTTTACTGAAGCTTTCTTT. Encoded protein: CASSRSGGRFTEAFF.

As to this clonotype: Possible read error: a much larger clone is one base away. The chain couples TRBV7-2 to TRBJ2-4, with D possibly TRBD1 on 6 matching bases. The CDR3 is made up of 16 amino acids. Germline V gene data show CDR1 as SGHTA and CDR2 as FQGNSA. CDR3 DNA sequence: TGTGCCAGCAGCTTAGTAATGGGGGCAGCCAAAAACATTCACTACTTC. It translates to CASSLVMGAAKNIHYF.

This clonotype was seen ten or more times. The CDR3 coding sequence is TGTGCCAGCAGCACGACAGGGGACGAGCAGTACTTC. It codes for CASSTTGDEQYF. This sequence joins TRBV7-9 and TRBJ2-7, with 8 bases matching TRBD1. Per the germline V gene, CDR1 is SEHNR and CDR2 is FQNEAQ (reference sequence). CDR3 length equals 12 residues. The trim removed 5 bases at V and 5 bases at J, leaving 2 bases unmatched. Supplemented by reference TRBV7-9 and TRBJ2-7, the full variable domain reads DTGVSQNPRHKITKRGQNVTFRCDPISEHNRLYWYRQTLGQGPEFLTYFQNEAQLEKSRLLSDRFSAERPKGSFSTLEIQRTEQGDSAMYLCASSTTGDEQYFGPGTRLTVT.

In its sample, this clonotype was seen many times. The chain recombines TRBV14 with TRBJ2-3, with TRBD1 as a possible D gene (5 bases). V lost 2 bases and J 4 bases, leaving 10 bases between the germline ends. This CDR3 is built from 14 residues. Germline V gene sequence: CDR1 SGHDN, CDR2 FVKESK. Here the CDR3 DNA reads TGTGCCAGCAGCCAACCCAGGGTTGCAGATACGCAGTATTTT. This encodes CASSQPRVADTQYF.

This clonotype has more than one count but fewer than ten. The rearrangement joins TRBV4-3 to TRBJ2-1, with 7 nucleotides matching TRBD2. The CDR3 has 15 amino acids. CDR1 LGHNA and CDR2 YSLEER come from the germline V gene. V lost 4 bases to trimming and J lost 4 bases; unmatched junction nucleotides: 7. This chain's CDR3 is CASSLLASGYNEQFF. CDR3 sequence (DNA): TGCGCCAGCAGCCTACTAGCTAGCGGTTACAATGAGCAGTTCTTC.

In this sample, this clonotype turned up many times. The chain links TRBV6-5 to TRBJ2-7, with a possible D match to TRBD1 (5 bases). The CDR3 consists of 15 residues. V lost 2 bases to trimming and J lost 0 bases, with 11 bases between them. Germline CDR1 reads MNHEY; CDR2 reads SVGAGI. DNA of the CDR3: TGTGCCAGCAGTTACGGGGATAGGGGCTCCTACGAGCAGTACTTC. Protein sequence: CASSYGDRGSYEQYF.

To note about this clonotype: A clone one base away is much larger, so this may be a read error. This chain uses TRBV27 with TRBJ2-5; the D is unclear. Germline V gene lookup returns CDR1 MNHEY and CDR2 SMNVEV (reference sequence). The CDR3 covers 12 residues. CDR3 sequence: CASSPTAGAQHF. CDR3 bases: TGTGCCAGCAGCCCCACCGCAGGAGCCCAGCACTTC.

For this clonotype: The junction does not match germline at one end; this may be a read error. The chain carries TRBV6-2 or TRBV6-3 and TRBJ2-1; TRBD2 matches 12 bases. The CDR3 length is 16 residues. Germline CDR1 MNHEY, CDR2 SVGEGT. The CDR3 region is CASSEELAGGHNEQIF. The CDR3 DNA reads TGTGCCAGCAGTGAAGAACTAGCGGGGGGCCACAATGAGCAGATCTTC.

This clonotype was counted between two and nine times. The genes are TRBV29-1 and TRBJ2-7, with D possibly TRBD1 on 5 matching bases. There are 12 residues in the CDR3. Germline-derived CDR1 and CDR2 are SQVTM and ANQGSEA. The germline V and J ends were trimmed by 5 bases and 5 bases, with 13 bases remaining between them. As DNA, the CDR3 is TGCAGCGTTCTTCAGGGTCGCGACGAGCAGTACTTC. It translates to CSVLQGRDEQYF.

V gene TRBV21-1 combines with J gene TRBJ2-5; TRBD2 reflects the table's D call only, with no check against the DNA. TRBV21-1 is a pseudogene. The CDR3 runs to 18 residues. In DNA, the CDR3 is TGTGCCAGCAGCAAAGGGACTAGCGCAGGGCGCGCCCAAGAGACCCAGCACTTC. Protein sequence: CASSKGTSAGRAQETQHF.

The chain uses TRBV7-9 and TRBJ1-2; maybe TRBD1 (6 bases). Trimming took off 5 bases at V and 5 bases at J, with 15 bases between the two ends. This CDR3 contains 14 residues. Germline-derived CDR1 and CDR2 are SEHNR and FQNEAQ (reference sequence). DNA for the CDR3: TGTGCCAGCAGCCCGGTTTTGGGGGCGTATGGCTACACCTTC. Amino acid sequence: CASSPVLGAYGYTF.

This clonotype showed up many times. The rearrangement links TRBV6-1 to TRBJ1-5; 7 bases match TRBD1. The length of the CDR3 is 13 residues. Germline CDR1 reads MNHNS; CDR2 reads SASEGT. J was trimmed by 8 bases and V by 4 bases; bases with no gene match: 5. Here the CDR3 DNA reads TGTGCCAGCAGTGGACAGGGAACTAAGCCCCAGCATTTT. Its translation is CASSGQGTKPQHF.

The chain couples TRBV29-1 to TRBJ2-1; 8 positions match TRBD2. Trimming took 4 bases from V and 9 from J; bases not matched to a gene: 8. The V gene's germline CDR1 is SQVTM and CDR2 ANQGSEA. This CDR3 has 13 amino acids. The CDR3 spells CSVARETSVEQFF. The CDR3 region has the DNA TGCAGCGTTGCCAGAGAGACTAGCGTTGAGCAGTTCTTC.

CDR3: CASSFGGGNGYTF. The CDR3 nucleotides read TGTGCCAGCAGTTTCGGAGGGGGCAATGGCTACACCTTC. This sequence joins TRBV12-3 or TRBV12-4 and TRBJ1-2; 7 bases line up with TRBD1. V dropped 3 bases and J dropped 6; count of bases not matched to a gene: 4. CDR3 length equals 13 residues.